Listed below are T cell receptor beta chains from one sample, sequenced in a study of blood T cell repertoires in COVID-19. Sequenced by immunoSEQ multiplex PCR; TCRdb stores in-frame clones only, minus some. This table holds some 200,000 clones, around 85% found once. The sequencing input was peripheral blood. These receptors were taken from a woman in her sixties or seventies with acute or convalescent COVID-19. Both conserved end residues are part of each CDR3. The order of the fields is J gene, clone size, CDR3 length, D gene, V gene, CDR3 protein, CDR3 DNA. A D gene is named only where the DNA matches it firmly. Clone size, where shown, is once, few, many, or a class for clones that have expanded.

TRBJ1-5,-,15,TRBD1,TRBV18,CASSLDRGGNQPQHF,TGTGCCAGCTCACTAGACAGGGGCGGCAATCAGCCCCAGCATTTT
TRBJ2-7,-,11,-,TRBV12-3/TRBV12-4,CASSLRGEQYF,TGTGCCAGCAGTTTAAGGGGAGAGCAGTACTTC
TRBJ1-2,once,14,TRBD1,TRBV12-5,CASGLPGQLYGYTF,TGTGCTAGTGGTCTCCCGGGACAGCTCTATGGCTACACCTTC
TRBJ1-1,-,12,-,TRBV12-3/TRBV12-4,CASSTVNTEAFF,TGTGCCAGCTCCACAGTGAACACTGAAGCTTTCTTT
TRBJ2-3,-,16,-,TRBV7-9,CASSSRTPGSTDTQYF,TGTGCCAGCAGCTCCCGGACGCCAGGGTCCACAGATACGCAGTATTTT
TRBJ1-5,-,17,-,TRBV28,CASIGRGAEYSNQPQHF,TGTGCCAGCATCGGCAGGGGCGCGGAATATAGCAATCAGCCCCAGCATTTT
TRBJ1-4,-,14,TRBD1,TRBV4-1,CASRGNTYNEKLFF,TGCGCCTCCAGGGGGAACACCTATAATGAAAAACTGTTTTTT
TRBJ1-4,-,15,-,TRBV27,CASRGERGRREKLFF,TGTGCCAGCAGGGGTGAGCGGGGGCGAAGGGAAAAACTGTTTTTT
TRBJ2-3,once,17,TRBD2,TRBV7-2,CASSLTSGRAVKDTQYF,TGTGCCAGCAGCTTGACTAGCGGGAGGGCCGTAAAGGATACGCAGTATTTT
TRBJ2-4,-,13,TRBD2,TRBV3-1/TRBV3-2,CASSGGGRNIQYF,TGTGCCAGTTCAGGCGGGGGACGGAACATTCAGTACTTC
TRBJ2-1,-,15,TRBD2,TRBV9,CASSPLAGSYNEQFF,TGTGCCAGCAGCCCCCTAGCGGGCTCCTACAATGAGCAGTTCTTC